These T cell receptor beta chains were read from a single sample in a study of Graves' ophthalmopathy and Graves' hyperthyroidism. TCRdb re-called the multiplex PCR reads with MiXCR, one entry per CDR3 protein. The repertoire has approximately 380,000 distinct CDR3 sequences, 20% to 25% of them found once; the top ten carry roughly 3%. The sequenced material came from peripheral blood. These TCRs come from a woman younger than 30 with stable Graves' hyperthyroidism. Each CDR3 is given with its conserved first and last residue. A D gene is named only where the DNA matches it firmly. Size is stated for part of the rows, as once, few or many counts, or as a class when the clone is expanded.

v_call: TRBV2
j_call: TRBJ2-5
d_call: TRBD1
clone_size: once
cdr3_nt: TGTGCCACCTTGAGAACAGGGGGTTCCGAGACCCAGTACTTC
cdr3_aa: CATLRTGGSETQYF

v_call: TRBV12-3/TRBV12-4
j_call: TRBJ2-7
d_call: -
clone_size: many
cdr3_nt: TGTGCCAGCAGGGGGACGGGCGAGCAGTACTTC
cdr3_aa: CASRGTGEQYF

v_call: TRBV5-1
j_call: TRBJ2-7
d_call: -
clone_size: many
cdr3_nt: TGCGCCAGCAGCTGGGACTCTCCACCCTACGAGCAGTACTTC
cdr3_aa: CASSWDSPPYEQYF

v_call: TRBV12-3/TRBV12-4
j_call: TRBJ2-2
d_call: TRBD2
clone_size: many
cdr3_nt: TGTGCCAGCAGTTTAGGCTCCCCGACTAGCGGGATATCCTGGGAGCTGTTTTTT
cdr3_aa: CASSLGSPTSGISWELFF

v_call: TRBV7-8
j_call: TRBJ2-5
d_call: -
clone_size: many
cdr3_nt: TGTGCCAGCAGCCAGGGGTGGGGAGCCCAAGAGACCCAGTACTTC
cdr3_aa: CASSQGWGAQETQYF

v_call: TRBV15
j_call: TRBJ1-2
d_call: TRBD1
clone_size: -
cdr3_nt: TGTGCCACTGGGGACAGAGACGCCTATGGCTACACCTTC
cdr3_aa: CATGDRDAYGYTF

v_call: TRBV28
j_call: TRBJ1-1
d_call: -
clone_size: many
cdr3_nt: TGTGCCACCAGATTGACTGTAGAAGCTTTCTTT
cdr3_aa: CATRLTVEAFF

v_call: TRBV20-1
j_call: TRBJ2-7
d_call: -
clone_size: -
cdr3_nt: TGCAGTGCCCTCTACGAGCAGTACTTC
cdr3_aa: CSALYEQYF

v_call: TRBV4-1
j_call: TRBJ2-7
d_call: -
clone_size: -
cdr3_nt: TGCGCCAGCAGCCAAGAGCCAGGGGTTTCTCTGGAGCAGTACTTC
cdr3_aa: CASSQEPGVSLEQYF

v_call: TRBV6-2/TRBV6-3
j_call: TRBJ2-7
d_call: TRBD1
clone_size: many
cdr3_nt: TGTGCCAGCAGTTATGGACAGGGGGCTTCCTACGAGCAGTACTTC
cdr3_aa: CASSYGQGASYEQYF

v_call: TRBV30
j_call: TRBJ1-6
d_call: -
clone_size: many
cdr3_nt: TGTGCCTGGAGTGTTATGGGAAATAATTCACCCCTCCACTTT
cdr3_aa: CAWSVMGNNSPLHF

v_call: TRBV5-6
j_call: TRBJ2-7
d_call: TRBD1
clone_size: many
cdr3_nt: TGTGCCAGCAGCTTGGGGGACAGACAATACGAGCAGTACTTC
cdr3_aa: CASSLGDRQYEQYF

v_call: TRBV6-2/TRBV6-3
j_call: TRBJ2-5
d_call: TRBD1
clone_size: -
cdr3_nt: TGTGCCAGCAGTCCCGCACAGGGGTTGATGGAGACCCAGTACTTC
cdr3_aa: CASSPAQGLMETQYF

v_call: TRBV12-3/TRBV12-4
j_call: TRBJ2-5
d_call: TRBD2
clone_size: many
cdr3_nt: TGTGCCAGCAGAACCGGGACTAGCGGGGAGACCCAGTACTTC
cdr3_aa: CASRTGTSGETQYF

v_call: TRBV20-1
j_call: TRBJ2-7
d_call: -
clone_size: -
cdr3_nt: TGCAGTGCTAGAGTAGGCCAGTACGAGCAGTACTTC
cdr3_aa: CSARVGQYEQYF

v_call: TRBV6-2/TRBV6-3
j_call: TRBJ2-7
d_call: TRBD2
clone_size: many
cdr3_nt: TGTGCCAGCAGCCGGGGGGCCTACGAGCAGTACTTC
cdr3_aa: CASSRGAYEQYF

v_call: TRBV7-2
j_call: TRBJ1-2
d_call: -
clone_size: many
cdr3_nt: TGTGCCAGCAGCTTAACTCCGGGCGCTAACTATGGCTACACCTTC
cdr3_aa: CASSLTPGANYGYTF

v_call: TRBV2
j_call: TRBJ2-5
d_call: -
clone_size: many
cdr3_nt: TGTGCCAGCTTTCGGGACTCGACTCAAGAGACCCAGTACTTC
cdr3_aa: CASFRDSTQETQYF

v_call: TRBV7-8
j_call: TRBJ1-1
d_call: -
clone_size: -
cdr3_nt: TGTGCCAGCAGCTTAGCGGTCTGGACTGAAGCTTTCTTT
cdr3_aa: CASSLAVWTEAFF

v_call: TRBV10-1
j_call: TRBJ2-7
d_call: TRBD2
clone_size: many
cdr3_nt: TGCGCCAGCAGTGTGGCCCTAGCGGGAGGGCCGTCCCAGTACTTC
cdr3_aa: CASSVALAGGPSQYF

v_call: TRBV24-1
j_call: TRBJ1-5
d_call: -
clone_size: many
cdr3_nt: TGTGCCACCGCAGGGCAGAAAGATCAGCCCCAGCATTTT
cdr3_aa: CATAGQKDQPQHF

v_call: TRBV6-1
j_call: TRBJ2-5
d_call: TRBD2
clone_size: many
cdr3_nt: TGTGCCAGCAGGAAGGGACTAGCGGGACGCCAAGAGACCCAGTACTTC
cdr3_aa: CASRKGLAGRQETQYF

v_call: TRBV7-3
j_call: TRBJ1-6
d_call: -
clone_size: many
cdr3_nt: TGTGCCAGCAGCCTCATGCAGGGAGCACCCCTCCACTTT
cdr3_aa: CASSLMQGAPLHF

v_call: TRBV7-9
j_call: TRBJ2-7
d_call: TRBD2
clone_size: many
cdr3_nt: TGTGCCAGCAGCGACCGGACTAGCGGGATGTACGAGCAGTACTTC
cdr3_aa: CASSDRTSGMYEQYF

v_call: TRBV6-2/TRBV6-3
j_call: TRBJ2-7
d_call: -
clone_size: -
cdr3_nt: TGTGCCAGCAGCAGCCCGCAGGCGGAATCCTACGAGCAGTACTTC
cdr3_aa: CASSSPQAESYEQYF

v_call: TRBV20-1
j_call: TRBJ1-1
d_call: -
clone_size: -
cdr3_nt: TGCAGTGCTCATTTTCAGGGAACTGAAGCTTTCTTT
cdr3_aa: CSAHFQGTEAFF

v_call: TRBV10-3
j_call: TRBJ1-6
d_call: -
clone_size: many
cdr3_nt: TGTGCCATCAGTGAGGCAGGCGGGGCTTGGGCACCCCTCCACTTT
cdr3_aa: CAISEAGGAWAPLHF

v_call: TRBV11-2
j_call: TRBJ2-3
d_call: TRBD2
clone_size: many
cdr3_nt: TGTGCCAGCAGCTTGATAGTATTCGGGAGGGCTAGCACAGATACGCAGTATTTT
cdr3_aa: CASSLIVFGRASTDTQYF

v_call: TRBV7-3
j_call: TRBJ2-6
d_call: TRBD1
clone_size: few
cdr3_nt: TGTGCCAGCAGCGCTACAGGGGCTGGGGCCAACGTCCTGACTTTC
cdr3_aa: CASSATGAGANVLTF

v_call: TRBV11-2
j_call: TRBJ2-7
d_call: TRBD2
clone_size: many
cdr3_nt: TGTGCCAGCAGTCTTAGACTAGCGGGAGAAGTCTACGAGCAGTACTTC
cdr3_aa: CASSLRLAGEVYEQYF

v_call: TRBV9
j_call: TRBJ2-7
d_call: -
clone_size: many
cdr3_nt: TGTGCCAGCAGCGTACCCAGGGCGCGGGGAAGCTCCTACGAGCAGTACTTC
cdr3_aa: CASSVPRARGSSYEQYF

v_call: TRBV7-8
j_call: TRBJ1-6
d_call: -
clone_size: many
cdr3_nt: TGTGCCAGCAGCTTAGCGGGGCCATGGGGGAATTCACCCCTCCACTTT
cdr3_aa: CASSLAGPWGNSPLHF

v_call: TRBV4-1
j_call: TRBJ2-5
d_call: -
clone_size: many
cdr3_nt: TGCGCCAGCAGCCACCCCCGTAGCAGTTTCGGCCAAGAGACCCAGTACTTC
cdr3_aa: CASSHPRSSFGQETQYF

v_call: TRBV15
j_call: TRBJ2-5
d_call: -
clone_size: -
cdr3_nt: TGTGCCACCAGCAGAGATTTGCGCCATAGGGTGACCCAGTACTTC
cdr3_aa: CATSRDLRHRVTQYF

v_call: TRBV12-3/TRBV12-4
j_call: TRBJ2-6
d_call: -
clone_size: many
cdr3_nt: TGTGCCAGCACCCTGAGGGGGGGGCTCTCTGGGGCCAACGTCCTGACTTTC
cdr3_aa: CASTLRGGLSGANVLTF

v_call: TRBV11-1
j_call: TRBJ1-1
d_call: -
clone_size: many
cdr3_nt: TGTGCCAGCAGCCCTCACCCGAGGTTAACTAGAAACACTGAAGCTTTCTTT
cdr3_aa: CASSPHPRLTRNTEAFF

v_call: TRBV10-3
j_call: TRBJ2-7
d_call: -
clone_size: many
cdr3_nt: TGTGCCATCAGTGAGTCTTGGTCGGGGGCGTACTTC
cdr3_aa: CAISESWSGAYF

v_call: TRBV20-1
j_call: TRBJ1-2
d_call: -
clone_size: -
cdr3_nt: TGCAGTGCTGACCACGCTATTGGCTACACCTTC
cdr3_aa: CSADHAIGYTF

v_call: TRBV29-1
j_call: TRBJ1-5
d_call: -
clone_size: many
cdr3_nt: TGCAGCGTTGAGACAGGAGATCAGCCCCAGCATTTT
cdr3_aa: CSVETGDQPQHF

v_call: TRBV6-2/TRBV6-3
j_call: TRBJ2-7
d_call: TRBD2
clone_size: -
cdr3_nt: TGTGCCAGCAGTTACGGACTAGCGGGGGCCTTCTCCTACGAGCAGTACTTC
cdr3_aa: CASSYGLAGAFSYEQYF

v_call: TRBV9
j_call: TRBJ2-7
d_call: -
clone_size: many
cdr3_nt: TGTGCCAGCAGCACATGGGCCGGGTACGAGCAGTACTTC
cdr3_aa: CASSTWAGYEQYF

v_call: TRBV27
j_call: TRBJ2-7
d_call: -
clone_size: many
cdr3_nt: TGTGCCAGCCCAAGGTACTTTAGGGAGCAGTACTTC
cdr3_aa: CASPRYFREQYF

v_call: TRBV24-1
j_call: TRBJ2-7
d_call: TRBD1
clone_size: -
cdr3_nt: TGTGCCACCGGGACAGGGACGGGTGAGCAGTACTTC
cdr3_aa: CATGTGTGEQYF

v_call: TRBV27
j_call: TRBJ1-2
d_call: -
clone_size: many
cdr3_nt: TGTGCCAGCAGTATGGGGTCCGACAGGTTGAAGGGCTACACCTTC
cdr3_aa: CASSMGSDRLKGYTF

v_call: TRBV5-5
j_call: TRBJ2-7
d_call: -
clone_size: -
cdr3_nt: TGTGCCAGCAGCTTGGGTCTGCCTGGTGAGGGGCCTGAGCAGTACTTC
cdr3_aa: CASSLGLPGEGPEQYF